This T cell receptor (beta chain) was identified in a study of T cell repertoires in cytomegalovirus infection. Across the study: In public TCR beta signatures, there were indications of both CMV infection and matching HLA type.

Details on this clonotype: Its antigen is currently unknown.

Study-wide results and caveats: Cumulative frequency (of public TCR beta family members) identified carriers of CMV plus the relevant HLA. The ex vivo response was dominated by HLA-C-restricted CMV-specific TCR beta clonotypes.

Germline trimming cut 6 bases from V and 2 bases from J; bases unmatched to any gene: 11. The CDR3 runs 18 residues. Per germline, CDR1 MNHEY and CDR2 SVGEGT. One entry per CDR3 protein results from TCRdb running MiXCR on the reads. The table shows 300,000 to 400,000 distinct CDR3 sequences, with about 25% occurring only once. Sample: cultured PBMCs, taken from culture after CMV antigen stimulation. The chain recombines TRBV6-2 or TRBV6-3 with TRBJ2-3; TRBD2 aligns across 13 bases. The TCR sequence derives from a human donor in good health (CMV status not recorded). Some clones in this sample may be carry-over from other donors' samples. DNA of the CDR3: TGTGCCAGCAGCTATTTGGAGGGACTAGCGGGACCCACAGATACGCAGTATTTT. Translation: CASSYLEGLAGPTDTQYF.